These 3 T cell receptor beta chains were all obtained from the same sample, sequenced in a study of cytomegalovirus exposure and HLA in healthy donors. PCR employed 60 Vbeta and 13 Jbeta primers. Sequencing was performed with immunoSEQ multiplex PCR; in TCRdb, only in-frame clones are kept and a portion is missing. The table records approximately 300,000 clones, 80% of them present only once. The sequencing sample was made of PBMCs. The receptors come from a girl aged 2 to 10 in good health and CMV-seronegative.

V and J are TRBV20-1 and TRBJ2-7; D call uncertain. Germline CDR1 DFQATT, CDR2 SNEGSKA (reference sequence). The length of the CDR3 is 11 residues. V gave up 6 bases and J gave up 2 bases, with 8 bases separating them. CDR3 residues: CSAVGPYEQYF. The CDR3 nucleotides are TGCAGTGCCGTGGGCCCCTACGAGCAGTACTTC.

J is TRBJ2-3 and V is TRBV7-9; D is undetermined. V was pared by 7 bases and J by 3 bases, with 14 bases between. Germline V CDR1 and CDR2: SEHNR, FQNEAQ (reference sequence). The CDR3 is 14 amino acids. CDR3 nucleotide sequence: TGTGCCAGCATTGGTCAGCTGGAGACAGATACGCAGTATTTT. Translation gives CASIGQLETDTQYF.

V and J are TRBV5-6 and TRBJ2-7, with TRBD1 matching 9 bases. The CDR3 runs to 15 residues. CDR1 is SGHDT, CDR2 YYEEEE, per germline. Trimming removed 4 bases from V and 3 bases from J; junction bases left unmatched: 8. The CDR3 sequence: CASSDMGQGIYEQYF. The CDR3 region has the DNA TGTGCCAGCAGCGACATGGGACAGGGTATCTACGAGCAGTACTTC.